The 16 T cell receptor beta chains presented below share a single source sample, sequenced in a study of human T cells and chemical hapten exposure. TCRdb reprocessed the 5' RACE reads with MiXCR, giving one entry per CDR3 protein. Of about 140,000 distinct CDR3 sequences in the sample, over 3.5% are singletons; the top ten hold around 1.5%. It was unfractionated whole blood from which total RNA was extracted. These TCRs come from a female donor in good health.

This clonotype showed up many times. This sequence joins TRBV13 and TRBJ1-6; no clear D gene. The CDR3 length is 14 residues. V was clipped by 4 bases and J by 6 bases, with 10 bases between them. Looked up from germline, CDR1 is PRHDT and CDR2 is FYEKMQ (reference sequence). CDR3 region: CASSSPGSNSPLHF. For the CDR3, the DNA is TGTGCCAGCAGCTCCCCGGGCAGTAATTCACCCCTCCACTTT. Together with reference TRBV13 and TRBJ1-6, the CDR3 gives the full variable domain: AAGVIQSPRHLIKEKRETATLKCYPIPRHDTVYWYQQGPGQDPQFLISFYEKMQSDKGSIPDRFSAQQFSDYHSELNMSSLELGDSALYFCASSSPGSNSPLHFGNGTRLTVT.

This clonotype was counted ten times or more. J is TRBJ2-5 and V is TRBV29-1; the D is unclear. Trimming pared 2 bases from V and 5 bases from J, leaving 9 bases between. The CDR3 runs to 12 residues. Germline V lookup: CDR1 SQVTM, CDR2 ANQGSEA. The CDR3 spells CSVEPGFETQYF. CDR3 DNA sequence: TGCAGCGTTGAACCGGGTTTTGAGACCCAGTACTTC.

A note on this clonotype: This sequence may be a read error, since a much larger clone differs from it by one base. This CDR3 fails to terminate in the conserved phenylalanine or tryptophan, so it likely reflects a read error. The V gene is TRBV7-2, the J gene TRBJ1-1; D gene unclear. There are 13 residues in the CDR3. V lost 5 bases and J 1 base, leaving 8 bases between the germline ends. In germline, CDR1 is SGHTA, CDR2 FQGNSA. The CDR3 is CASSRDQNTEAFS. Written as DNA, the CDR3 is TGTGCCAGCAGCAGGGATCAGAACACTGAAGCTTTCTCT.

This clonotype was seen ten or more times. The chain is built from TRBV12-3 or TRBV12-4 and TRBJ2-7; D assignment may be TRBD1 or TRBD2 (6 bases each). There are 13 residues in the CDR3. V gave up 10 bases and J gave up 4 bases, with 17 bases separating them. Here the CDR3 reads CAISGGRSYEQYF. The CDR3 bases are TGTGCCATCTCCGGGGGCCGATCGTACGAGCAGTACTTC.

This clonotype has a count of ten or more. The V gene is TRBV28, the J gene TRBJ2-7; 11 bases agree with TRBD2. The V gene end was trimmed by 6 bases and the J gene end by 3 bases; junction bases not matched to a gene: 4. Germline-derived CDR1 and CDR2 are MDHEN and SYDVKM. The CDR3 length is 14 residues. In DNA, the CDR3 is TGTGCCAGCAGAGGGACTAGCGGTAGCTACGAGCAGTACTTC. Encoded protein: CASRGTSGSYEQYF.

The count of this clonotype is one. The chain recombines TRBV5-4 with TRBJ2-7; D might be TRBD2 (6 bases). Germline CDR1 reads SGHNT; CDR2 reads YYREEE (reference sequence). The CDR3 is 14 amino acids. V dropped 4 bases and J dropped 2 bases, with 13 bases sitting between them. The CDR3 spells CASSVSRLAYEQYF. The CDR3 bases are TGTGCCAGCAGCGTATCCCGACTAGCCTACGAGCAGTACTTC.

CDR3 region: CASRPAGMNTEAFF. The CDR3 nucleotides read TGTGCCAGCAGGCCCGCGGGGATGAACACTGAAGCTTTCTTT. This chain uses TRBV3-1 with TRBJ1-1; D remains unclear. There are 14 residues in the CDR3. The V gene's germline CDR1 is LGHDT and CDR2 YNNKEL (reference sequence). V dropped 6 bases and J dropped 0 bases, with 11 bases sitting between them.

This clonotype was detected a few times. The chain couples TRBV5-4 to TRBJ2-3; tentative D call: TRBD2 (5 bases). CDR3 size: 14 residues. Germline V gene lookup returns CDR1 SGHNT and CDR2 YYREEE (reference sequence). The V end was cut by 0 bases, the J end by 4 bases, with 9 bases between. The CDR3 sequence is CASSLDLAADTQYF. Written as DNA, the CDR3 is TGTGCCAGCAGCTTGGATCTAGCTGCAGATACGCAGTATTTT.

This clonotype has ten or more counts. This chain links TRBV28 with TRBJ2-5; 9 bases fit TRBD2. Germline assignment: CDR1 MDHEN and CDR2 SYDVKM. V trimming: 6 bases; J trimming: 0 bases; junction bases outside the gene matches: 2. The CDR3 runs to 14 residues. This CDR3 reads CASRSGGNQETQYF. The CDR3 DNA follows: TGTGCCAGCAGGAGCGGGGGGAACCAAGAGACCCAGTACTTC.

V usage is TRBV4-2 and J usage is TRBJ2-7; possible D gene TRBD2, 7 bases. Germline assignment: CDR1 LGHNA and CDR2 YNFKEQ. V lost 0 bases, J lost 2 bases, and 17 bases lay in between. This CDR3 has 17 amino acids. CDR3 residues: CASSQDPIRGATYEQYF. Here the CDR3 DNA reads TGTGCCAGCAGCCAAGATCCTATACGGGGGGCCACCTACGAGCAGTACTTC.

Ten or more counts support this clonotype. This sequence joins TRBV29-1 and TRBJ1-1; no firm D call. V was shortened by 4 bases and J by 2 bases, with 8 bases between the two germline ends. Germline loops: CDR1 SQVTM, CDR2 ANQGSEA. This CDR3 spans 12 amino acids. CDR3 residues: CSVGHFNTEAFF. The CDR3 DNA sequence: TGCAGCGTTGGACACTTTAACACTGAAGCTTTCTTT.

This clonotype was observed at least ten times. The chain links TRBV12-3 or TRBV12-4 to TRBJ2-3; a possible D gene is TRBD2 (6 bases). CDR3 size: 16 residues. V dropped 8 bases and J dropped 0 bases, with 18 bases sitting between them. The DNA for the CDR3 is TGTGCCAGCGGTCCCCGGCGGGGCATTAGCACAGATACGCAGTATTTT. Protein: CASGPRRGISTDTQYF.

There are a few counts of this clonotype. This chain links TRBV9 with TRBJ2-3; 12 positions match TRBD2. The junction had 6 bases not matched to a gene; V was cut back by 3 bases and J by 7 bases. Looked up from germline, CDR1 is SGDLS and CDR2 is YYNGEE. The CDR3 covers 15 residues. CDR3 nucleotide sequence: TGTGCCAGCAGCGAACTAGCGGGGGGTCAAAATACGCAGTATTTT. The encoded protein is CASSELAGGQNTQYF.

This clonotype has at least ten counts. The rearrangement links TRBV20-1 to TRBJ1-5; tentatively, D is TRBD1 (6 bases). This CDR3 is 14 amino acids long. Germline V gene sequence: CDR1 DFQATT, CDR2 SNEGSKA (reference sequence). V was trimmed by 5 bases and J by 2 bases, leaving 13 bases between them. In DNA, the CDR3 is TGCAGTGCTGGTAGTCACAGGGGCAATCAGCCCCAGCATTTT. Encoded protein: CSAGSHRGNQPQHF.

This clonotype showed up many times. V usage is TRBV13 and J usage is TRBJ2-4; 7 bases are shared with TRBD2. Germline CDR1 reads PRHDT; CDR2 reads FYEKMQ (reference sequence). The CDR3 consists of 15 residues. The junction had 5 bases not matched to a gene; V was cut back by 5 bases and J by 1 base. The DNA of the CDR3 is TGTGCCAGCAGCACCCTAGCGGCCGCCAAAAACATTCAGTACTTC. Translation gives CASSTLAAAKNIQYF.

The chain is built from TRBV28 and TRBJ2-5; D gene uncertain. Germline V CDR1 and CDR2: MDHEN, SYDVKM. V dropped 7 bases and J dropped 5 bases, with 14 bases sitting between them. The CDR3 is made up of 13 amino acids. In nucleotides, the CDR3 is TGTGCCAGCACTCCCTTGGGAAAGGAGACCCAGTACTTC. Translated, it gives CASTPLGKETQYF.